The 29 T cell receptor beta chains below all came from one sample that was sequenced in a study of T cells in Graves' hyperthyroidism and ophthalmopathy. There were TCR beta CDR3 regions amplified from RNA transcripts. First-round RT-PCR of the TCR CDR3 relied on the HTBI primer set. MiXCR, applied by TCRdb to the multiplex PCR reads, yields one record per CDR3 protein. Of roughly 600,000 distinct CDR3 sequences in the sample, 14% were seen once. Sequenced input: blood. The receptors stem from a woman between 45 and 65 years old with Graves' ophthalmopathy.

This clonotype has a count of ten or more. The J gene is TRBJ2-2, the V gene TRBV11-2; 8 positions match TRBD2. There are 15 residues in the CDR3. Germline CDR1 SGHAT, CDR2 FQNNGV. With V trimmed by 4 bases and J by 5 bases, 6 bases remained unmatched. In DNA, the CDR3 is TGTGCCAGCAGCTCGGGACTAGTCAGTACCGGGGAGCTGTTTTTT. It specifies CASSSGLVSTGELFF.

The chain links TRBV10-3 to TRBJ2-5, with D possibly TRBD2 on 7 matching bases. Germline values: CDR1 ENHRY, CDR2 SYGVKD. The V end was cut by 6 bases, the J end by 5 bases, with 25 bases between. The CDR3 is 17 amino acids. The CDR3 loop reads CAIRSGRGAPGGETQYF. The CDR3 DNA follows: TGTGCCATCAGGAGCGGCAGGGGCGCTCCCGGGGGGGAGACCCAGTACTTC.

This clonotype was observed at least ten times. The chain couples TRBV6-1 to TRBJ1-5; weak D call: TRBD1 (5 bases). Looked up from germline, CDR1 is MNHNS and CDR2 is SASEGT. The CDR3 has 14 amino acids. Between the trimmed V and J ends, which lost 6 bases and 0 bases, there was a span of 9 bases. The CDR3 DNA is TGTGCCAGCAGCAGGGTTAATAGCAATCAGCCCCAGCATTTT. Residues: CASSRVNSNQPQHF.

Many counts were recorded for this clonotype. The gene calls are TRBV28 and TRBJ2-3, with TRBD2 matching over 8 bases. Germline CDR1 is MDHEN and CDR2 is SYDVKM. The CDR3 covers 14 residues. J was trimmed by 0 bases and V by 8 bases; bases with no gene match: 4. Here the CDR3 reads CASDSGESTDTQYF. The CDR3 region has the DNA TGTGCCAGCGATAGCGGGGAAAGCACAGATACGCAGTATTTT.

V is TRBV29-1 and J is TRBJ2-5, with D possibly called TRBD1 or TRBD2 (5 bases each). Per germline, CDR1 SQVTM and CDR2 ANQGSEA. V dropped 4 bases and J dropped 5 bases, with 14 bases sitting between them. The CDR3 spans 13 residues. The CDR3 DNA reads TGCAGCGTTGTGCAGGGCTGGGGGGAGACCCAGTACTTC. It specifies CSVVQGWGETQYF.

With respect to this clonotype: This may be a read error, as it is one base from a much larger clone. V usage is TRBV4-3 and J usage is TRBJ1-1; 8 bases match TRBD1. This CDR3 has 14 amino acids. Looked up from germline, CDR1 is LGHNA and CDR2 is YSLEER. The CDR3 DNA sequence: TGCGCCTGCAGCCAAGGGACAGGGAACACTGAAGCTTTCTTT. Translation: CACSQGTGNTEAFF.

The chain joins TRBV28 to TRBJ1-2; D not resolved. CDR3 length: 14 amino acids. The germline gives CDR1 MDHEN, CDR2 SYDVKM. Trimming pared 3 bases from V and 1 base from J, leaving 9 bases between. The CDR3 loop is CASSFGYGNYGYTF. The CDR3 coding sequence is TGTGCCAGCAGTTTTGGGTATGGTAACTATGGCTACACCTTC.

The rearrangement joins TRBV28 to TRBJ2-7; 10 bases fit TRBD1. Germline V gene data show CDR1 as MDHEN and CDR2 as SYDVKM. Trimming at V came to 6 bases and at J to 6 bases, leaving 8 bases not matched to a gene. There are 14 residues in the CDR3. DNA of the CDR3: TGTGCCAGCAGAGTTGACAGGGGGCGATTCGAGCAGTACTTC. Translating it yields CASRVDRGRFEQYF.

Ten or more counts support this clonotype. The genes are TRBV12-5 and TRBJ1-1; D not certain. V was shortened by 1 base and J by 2 bases, with 2 bases between the two germline ends. Germline CDR1 is LGHNT and CDR2 is FRNRAP. The CDR3 has 12 residues. CDR3 loop: CASGLGNTEAFF. The CDR3 DNA follows: TGTGCTAGTGGTTTGGGAAACACTGAAGCTTTCTTT.

This clonotype has more than one count but fewer than ten. V gene TRBV7-8 combines with J gene TRBJ1-3, with 10 bases lining up with TRBD1. V lost 5 bases and J lost 0; bases outside the gene matches: 16. Germline V gene lookup returns CDR1 SGHVS and CDR2 FQNEAQ. This CDR3 has 20 amino acids. The CDR3 reads CASSQKPGQGIPSSGNTIYF. In DNA, the CDR3 is TGTGCCAGCAGCCAGAAGCCGGGACAGGGGATCCCTAGCTCTGGAAACACCATATATTTT.

This clonotype has more than one count but fewer than ten. J is TRBJ2-2 and V is TRBV5-1, with 7 nucleotides matching TRBD2. The CDR3 consists of 17 residues. The V segment lost 3 bases and the J segment 5 bases; nucleotides outside the gene matches: 13. The V gene's germline CDR1 is SGHRS and CDR2 YFSETQ. The CDR3 protein is CASSSQAGAGATGELFF. DNA for the CDR3: TGCGCCAGCAGCTCCCAGGCCGGGGCGGGAGCTACCGGGGAGCTGTTTTTT.

This clonotype was seen only a few times. The chain uses TRBV15 and TRBJ1-4, with 7 bases aligning to TRBD1. Germline CDR1 is LNHNV and CDR2 is YYDKDF (reference sequence). The V and J ends lost 3 bases and 10 bases, in that order; junction bases with no gene match: 11. This CDR3 contains 15 residues. CDR3 DNA sequence: TGTGCCACCAGCAGCAACAGGGGAGGAGGAGGAAAACTGTTTTTT. This encodes CATSSNRGGGGKLFF.

This clonotype was recorded many times. The rearrangement links TRBV12-3 or TRBV12-4 to TRBJ2-2; 10 bases map to TRBD2. With 1 base clipped from V and 5 bases from J, the junction kept 4 bases outside the gene matches. The length of the CDR3 is 16 residues. This CDR3 reads CASSLVAGGGTGELFF. CDR3 sequence (DNA): TGTGCCAGCAGTTTAGTAGCGGGAGGTGGGACCGGGGAGCTGTTTTTT.

This clonotype was picked up a small number of times. As DNA, the CDR3 is TGTGCCAGCAGCCAAGACGGGACTAGCGGTACCTACGAGCAGTACTTC. This encodes CASSQDGTSGTYEQYF. The V call is TRBV4-2, the J call TRBJ2-7, with TRBD2 identical over 11 bases. The V gene end was trimmed by 0 bases and the J gene end by 2 bases; junction bases not matched to a gene: 3. CDR1 LGHNA and CDR2 YNFKEQ come from the germline V gene. The length of the CDR3 is 16 residues.

As for this clonotype: Given a much more abundant clone one base away, this may be a read error. The chain carries TRBV27 and TRBJ1-2, with D unresolved. Looked up from germline, CDR1 is MNHEY and CDR2 is SMNVEV (reference sequence). The CDR3 totals 14 residues. Trimming took 6 bases from V and 2 from J, leaving 13 bases between them. The CDR3 coding sequence is TGTGCCAGCAGCTTTAACAGCCTAAACTATGGCTACACCTTC. This codes for CASSFNSLNYGYTF.

In its sample, this clonotype was seen many times. J is TRBJ1-5 and V is TRBV12-3 or TRBV12-4; tentative D call: TRBD1 (6 bases). The CDR3 is 16 residues long. V lost 2 bases and J lost 4, with 15 bases in between. CDR3: CASSLMTGGLNQPQHF. CDR3 DNA: TGTGCCAGCAGTTTAATGACAGGCGGACTAAATCAGCCCCAGCATTTT.

This clonotype was observed a few times. This chain connects TRBV27 to TRBJ2-1; D unresolved. The CDR3 loop spans 15 amino acids. Germline V gene data show CDR1 as MNHEY and CDR2 as SMNVEV (reference sequence). The germline V and J ends were trimmed by 3 bases and 6 bases, with 15 bases remaining between them. The CDR3 DNA sequence: TGTGCCAGCAGTTTCTGGGAATGGACCCCCAATGAGCAGTTCTTC. It yields the protein CASSFWEWTPNEQFF.

This clonotype has only a few counts. This chain uses TRBV6-2 or TRBV6-3 with TRBJ2-4; D unresolved. Trimming shortened V by 6 bases and J by 0 bases, and 9 bases separated the two germline ends. The germline V gene encodes CDR1 MNHEY and CDR2 SVGEGT. CDR3 length: 14 amino acids. Written as DNA, the CDR3 is TGTGCCAGCAGCCCCTACGTAGCCAAAAACATTCAGTACTTC. Residues: CASSPYVAKNIQYF.

This clonotype was found many times. The rearrangement joins TRBV28 to TRBJ2-7; D gene uncertain. Trimming removed 6 bases at V and 2 bases at J, with 11 bases between. This CDR3 comprises 13 residues. The V gene's germline CDR1 is MDHEN and CDR2 SYDVKM. The CDR3 nucleotides are TGTGCCAGCAGGTCCCCCGTAGCCTACGAGCAGTACTTC. Amino acids: CASRSPVAYEQYF.

The table lists this clonotype with many counts. The chain links TRBV28 to TRBJ2-1; 13 nucleotides align to TRBD2. Trimming took 1 base from V and 10 from J; bases not matched to a gene: 10. Germline CDR1 and CDR2: MDHEN and SYDVKM. This CDR3 spans 17 amino acids. Here the CDR3 DNA reads TGTGCCAGCAGTTTATCTGGACTAGCGGGAGATGTGGACGAGCAGTTCTTC. Translation gives CASSLSGLAGDVDEQFF.

The V and J genes are TRBV14 and TRBJ1-6, with 10 positions matching TRBD1. Trimming took 4 bases from V and 7 from J; bases not matched to a gene: 10. This CDR3 comprises 17 residues. Germline CDR1 is SGHDN and CDR2 is FVKESK. The CDR3 here is CASSPTGRDRGNSPLHF. The CDR3 nucleotides read TGTGCCAGCAGCCCGACGGGCCGGGACAGGGGAAATTCACCCCTCCACTTT.

The table lists this clonotype with many counts. This sequence joins TRBV6-1 and TRBJ1-1; tentatively, D is TRBD1 (6 bases). Germline V gives CDR1 MNHNS, CDR2 SASEGT. Trimming took off 6 bases at V and 0 bases at J, with 26 bases between the two ends. The CDR3 loop spans 19 amino acids. CDR3 in amino acids: CASRPGPTGISSMNTEAFF. For the CDR3, the DNA is TGTGCCAGCAGACCTGGCCCAACAGGGATTAGTTCGATGAACACTGAAGCTTTCTTT.

This clonotype has ten or more counts. V and J are TRBV5-1 and TRBJ2-1, with D tentatively TRBD1 or TRBD2 (6 bases each). Germline assignment: CDR1 SGHRS and CDR2 YFSETQ. The CDR3 consists of 17 residues. The V end was cut by 0 bases, the J end by 3 bases, with 16 bases between. The CDR3: CASSLVGGRENYNEQFF. DNA of the CDR3: TGCGCCAGCAGCTTGGTGGGGGGCCGGGAAAACTACAATGAGCAGTTCTTC.

In its sample, this clonotype was seen a few times. V gene TRBV20-1 combines with J gene TRBJ2-7, with D hard to call. CDR3 length: 14 amino acids. The V gene lost 5 bases and the J gene lost 2 bases, with 16 bases spanning the gap. Germline-derived CDR1 and CDR2 are DFQATT and SNEGSKA (reference sequence). The chain's CDR3 is CSAVNSDGTYEQYF. The DNA of the CDR3 is TGCAGTGCTGTAAACTCGGACGGAACCTACGAGCAGTACTTC.

V gene TRBV5-6 combines with J gene TRBJ2-1, with D perhaps TRBD1 (5 bases). Germline CDR1 and CDR2: SGHDT and YYEEEE. The CDR3 loop spans 14 amino acids. V gave up 2 bases and J gave up 8 bases, with 14 bases separating them. CDR3 sequence (DNA): TGTGCCAGCAGCTTACAGGATAGTACCCATGAGCAGTTCTTC. Amino acid sequence: CASSLQDSTHEQFF. Based on the CDR3 plus reference TRBV5-6 and TRBJ2-1, the full variable domain is DAGVTQSPTHLIKTRGQQVTLRCSPKSGHDTVSWYQQALGQGPQFIFQYYEEEERQRGNFPDRFSGHQFPNYSSELNVNALLLGDSALYLCASSLQDSTHEQFFGPGTRLTVL.

The chain carries TRBV6-1 and TRBJ2-3, with 13 bases matching TRBD2. The CDR3 is 17 amino acids. Germline V lookup: CDR1 MNHNS, CDR2 SASEGT. Germline trimming cut 6 bases from V and 0 bases from J; bases unmatched to any gene: 6. The CDR3 reads CASSGTSGKGSTDTQYF. The CDR3 nucleotides are TGTGCCAGCAGCGGGACTAGCGGGAAGGGTAGCACAGATACGCAGTATTTT.

This clonotype was found many times. The V and J genes are TRBV28 and TRBJ2-5, with 7 bases that match TRBD1. After removal of 5 bases from V and 5 bases from J, the junction contained 14 bases not matched to a gene. Looked up from germline, CDR1 is MDHEN and CDR2 is SYDVKM. There are 16 residues in the CDR3. The CDR3 DNA sequence: TGTGCCAGCAGTAAAGGGCTGGGACAGCCGAGGGAGACCCAGTACTTC. It specifies CASSKGLGQPRETQYF.

The V and J genes are TRBV6-1 and TRBJ1-2, with 7 bases that match TRBD1. V dropped 2 bases and J dropped 1; count of bases not matched to a gene: 7. The CDR3 is 16 amino acids. Germline V gene data show CDR1 as MNHNS and CDR2 as SASEGT. CDR3 residues: CASSEWDSRNNYGYTF. CDR3 bases: TGTGCCAGCAGTGAATGGGACAGCAGGAATAACTATGGCTACACCTTC.

V usage is TRBV9 and J usage is TRBJ2-1; 10 bases align to TRBD2. J lost 0 bases, V lost 3 bases, and 9 bases had no gene match. Germline CDR1 SGDLS, CDR2 YYNGEE. The CDR3 extends over 18 amino acids. The CDR3 nucleotides read TGTGCCAGCAGCGGACCGAGGACTAGCGGAAACTCCTACAATGAGCAGTTCTTC. Encoded protein: CASSGPRTSGNSYNEQFF. The full variable domain, its missing parts supplied by reference TRBV9 and TRBJ2-1, is DSGVTQTPKHLITATGQRVTLRCSPRSGDLSVYWYQQSLDQGLQFLIQYYNGEERAKGNILERFSAQQFPDLHSELNLSSLELGDSALYFCASSGPRTSGNSYNEQFFGPGTRLTVL.